These T cell receptor beta chains were read from a single sample in a study of shared clonotypes between healthy human individuals. Generated by immunoSEQ multiplex PCR, the TCRdb table keeps only in-frame clones and is missing some. Among about 2.3 million clones listed, 85% to 95% were seen once. The specimen was naive CD4+ T cells from PBMCs. These receptors were obtained from a man younger than 30 in good health. Some clones in this sample may be carry-over from other donors' samples. Each CDR3 is given without its conserved first and last residue. Fields, in order: D gene, V gene, J gene, clone size, CDR3 protein. D genes are given only for firm matches. Expanded clones get a size class; other rows say once, few or many, or leave the size out.

TRBD1	TRBV18	TRBJ1-5	once	ASSRGQGNNQPQH
NA	TRBV6-1	TRBJ2-1	NA	ASSDRGQSSYNEQF
TRBD2	TRBV19	TRBJ2-7	NA	ASSRRAGGLSSYEQY
NA	TRBV9	TRBJ1-5	NA	ASSLRRPGRQQPQH
NA	TRBV27	TRBJ2-1	NA	ASSWRGRGEDEQF
NA	TRBV11-2	TRBJ2-3	NA	ASSLVGHNTDTQY
NA	TRBV28	TRBJ2-5	NA	ASRPGLKETQY
NA	TRBV7-9	TRBJ1-1	NA	ASSRGGIEAF
TRBD1	TRBV5-1	TRBJ1-3	NA	ASSRGTGTELSGNTIY
NA	TRBV6-1	TRBJ1-1	NA	ASSRKGTNTEAF
NA	TRBV5-1	TRBJ1-1	NA	ASSFAGTGLNTEAF
NA	TRBV7-2	TRBJ1-1	NA	ASSLQWLGGRNTEAF
NA	TRBV11-3	TRBJ2-1	NA	ASSRGTNEQF
NA	TRBV28	TRBJ1-5	NA	ASSPGGSPNQPQH
NA	TRBV6-1	TRBJ2-7	NA	ASRQNEQGSYEQY
NA	TRBV15	TRBJ2-5	NA	ATSRGGTPKETQY
NA	TRBV18	TRBJ2-7	NA	ASSLRAPTSSYEQY
NA	TRBV7-9	TRBJ1-2	NA	ASSHLGGLGYT
TRBD2	TRBV11-2	TRBJ2-3	NA	ASSTGTSGTTDTQY
TRBD2	TRBV7-7	TRBJ2-1	NA	ASSPKGGLGGNEQF
NA	TRBV19	TRBJ2-6	NA	ASSTEVQSPPGANVLT
NA	TRBV7-2	TRBJ2-2	NA	ASSSPVRRWGTGELF
NA	TRBV5-6	TRBJ1-2	NA	ASSLYQGKFYGYT
TRBD1	TRBV29-1	TRBJ1-1	NA	SVQGSGGTEAF
NA	TRBV5-4	TRBJ2-3	NA	ASSSTGSTDTQY
TRBD1	TRBV18	TRBJ1-1	NA	ASSLGQAGATEAF
TRBD2	TRBV7-2	TRBJ2-1	NA	ASTPPGLAPHEQF
NA	TRBV19	TRBJ1-1	NA	ASRRPLNTEAF
TRBD2	TRBV4-1	TRBJ2-1	NA	ASSQEPSGYNEQF
NA	TRBV28	NA	NA	ASTSGGPYEQY
TRBD1	TRBV6-1	TRBJ1-1	few	ASSPQVDREL
NA	TRBV29-1	TRBJ2-2	NA	SVVVSVTGGAGELF
TRBD1	TRBV15	TRBJ1-5	NA	ATSSFDRVMNQPQH